This is a list of T cell receptor beta chains from one sample in a study of T cell responses to AZD1222 COVID-19 vaccine. Profiled with immunoSEQ multiplex PCR; TCRdb holds only in-frame clones, not every one. The data hold roughly 150,000 clones, with about 92% observed a single time. The sample in question was peripheral blood, obtained 28 days after the second AZD1222 dose. The source of these receptors is an adult who received the AZD1222 COVID-19 vaccine. Both conserved end residues are part of each CDR3. The order of the fields is clone size, J gene, V gene, D gene, CDR3 protein, CDR3 DNA. The D gene is left open where the match is weak. Expanded clones are given a class, and other clones once, few, many or no size at all.

.	TRBJ1-2	TRBV5-1	.	CASSYDSNYGYTF	TGCGCCAGCAGTTATGACAGTAACTATGGCTACACCTTC
.	TRBJ1-2	TRBV11-2	.	CASSLVGVLGYGYTF	TGTGCCAGCAGCTTAGTTGGGGTGCTCGGCTATGGCTACACCTTC
.	TRBJ2-2	TRBV4-1	.	CASSHTLGELFF	TGCGCCAGCAGCCATACCCTCGGGGAGCTGTTTTTT
.	TRBJ1-2	TRBV6-5	.	CASSAGLTEYGYTF	TGTGCCAGCAGCGCCGGACTGACTGAGTATGGCTACACCTTC
.	TRBJ1-2	TRBV27	TRBD1	CASSLSRGRYGYTF	TGTGCCAGCAGTTTAAGCAGGGGGCGTTATGGCTACACCTTC
.	TRBJ1-6	TRBV27	.	CASRTAAFNSPLHF	TGTGCCAGCAGGACAGCGGCTTTTAATTCACCCCTCCACTTT
.	TRBJ2-7	TRBV14	TRBD1	CASSSLGQGGSYEQYF	TGTGCCAGCAGCTCCCTCGGACAGGGGGGCTCCTACGAGCAGTACTTC
.	TRBJ2-3	TRBV7-9	TRBD2	CASSSGLVPDTQYF	TGTGCCAGCAGCTCTGGACTAGTCCCAGATACGCAGTATTTT
.	TRBJ2-3	TRBV6-4	.	CASKQGGGDTQYF	TGTGCCAGCAAGCAGGGAGGAGGTGATACGCAGTATTTT
.	TRBJ2-3	TRBV6-6	.	CAAYLGVGDTQYF	TGTGCCGCCTATTTAGGGGTCGGAGATACGCAGTATTTT
.	TRBJ1-2	TRBV6-4	.	CASSESSKNNYGYTF	TGTGCCAGCAGTGAGTCCTCTAAGAATAACTATGGCTACACCTTC
.	TRBJ2-3	TRBV30	TRBD1	CAWSKTGITDTQYF	TGTGCCTGGAGCAAGACAGGGATCACAGATACGCAGTATTTT
.	TRBJ2-4	TRBV5-8	TRBD1	CASSPPGTGENIQYF	TGTGCCAGCAGTCCTCCCGGGACAGGGGAAAACATTCAGTACTTC
.	TRBJ1-1	TRBV7-8	TRBD1	CASRQTGPGGEAFF	TGTGCCAGCAGACAGACAGGGCCCGGCGGTGAAGCTTTCTTT
.	TRBJ2-7	TRBV3-1/TRBV3-2	.	CASSVRDTAYEQYF	TGTGCCAGCAGCGTTAGGGACACAGCCTACGAGCAGTACTTC
.	TRBJ1-5	TRBV23-1	TRBD1	CASSPLGQEGEGQPQHF	TGCGCCAGCAGTCCGTTGGGACAGGAGGGAGAGGGTCAGCCCCAGCATTTT
.	TRBJ1-2	TRBV19	.	CASSHIVYIGARANYGYTF	TGTGCCAGTAGCCACATCGTCTACATTGGGGCCAGGGCCAACTATGGCTACACCTTC
.	TRBJ1-5	TRBV5-8	.	CASSLVPFNSNQPQHF	TGTGCCAGCAGCTTGGTACCCTTTAATAGCAATCAGCCCCAGCATTTT
.	TRBJ1-4	TRBV18	.	CASSVEDFSGKLFF	TGTGCCAGCTCAGTTGAGGATTTCTCGGGGAAACTGTTTTTT
.	TRBJ1-2	TRBV3-1/TRBV3-2	TRBD1	CASSQTGYGYTF	TGTGCCAGCAGCCAGACAGGGTATGGCTACACCTTC
.	TRBJ1-4	TRBV10-1	TRBD1	CASSLDRMGKLFF	TGCGCCAGCAGTTTGGACAGGATGGGAAAACTGTTTTTT
.	TRBJ1-5	TRBV12-3/TRBV12-4	.	CASSFDAYQPQHF	TGTGCCAGCAGTTTTGACGCTTATCAGCCCCAGCATTTT
.	TRBJ1-3	TRBV10-3	.	CAISPNEGSSNTIYF	TGTGCCATCAGTCCCAATGAGGGAAGCTCAAACACCATATATTTT
.	TRBJ1-4	TRBV6-5	TRBD1	CASSKTGNKEKLFF	TGTGCCAGCAGTAAGACAGGGAACAAAGAAAAACTGTTTTTT
.	TRBJ1-5	TRBV6-6	.	CASSYGLGADQPQHF	TGTGCCAGCAGTTACGGGCTGGGAGCCGATCAGCCCCAGCATTTT
.	TRBJ2-1	TRBV5-4	.	CASSLEREDEQFF	TGTGCCAGCAGCTTGGAGAGGGAGGATGAGCAGTTCTTC
.	TRBJ2-7	TRBV10-3	.	CAISEEDRRNSYEQYF	TGTGCCATCAGTGAGGAGGACAGAAGGAACTCCTACGAGCAGTACTTC
.	TRBJ1-1	TRBV5-1	.	CASSTYRDEAFF	TGCGCCAGCAGCACCTACAGGGATGAAGCTTTCTTT
once	TRBJ1-2	TRBV4-1	TRBD1	CASSQADRRTYGYTF	TGCGCCAGCAGCCAAGCGGACAGGAGGACCTATGGCTACACCTTC
.	TRBJ1-1	TRBV6-5	TRBD1	CASSYSSGQGLEAFF	TGTGCCAGCAGTTACTCGAGTGGACAGGGGTTGGAAGCTTTCTTT
.	TRBJ1-4	TRBV2	.	CASSGENSGGWEKLFF	TGTGCCAGCTCGGGAGAGAACAGTGGCGGTTGGGAAAAACTGTTTTTT
.	TRBJ2-2	TRBV5-4	.	CASSSPTGELFF	TGTGCCAGCAGCTCCCCCACCGGGGAGCTGTTTTTT
once	TRBJ1-5	TRBV19	TRBD1	CASSTQLTGVSNQPQHF	TGTGCCAGTAGTACCCAACTAACAGGGGTAAGCAATCAGCCCCAGCATTTT
.	TRBJ1-5	TRBV10-2	.	CASSEAESGQPQHF	TGCGCCAGCAGTGAGGCAGAGTCCGGTCAGCCCCAGCATTTT
.	TRBJ2-5	TRBV4-2	.	CASSPIGGREETQYF	TGTGCCAGCAGCCCTATTGGGGGTAGGGAAGAGACCCAGTACTTC
.	TRBJ2-1	TRBV7-2	.	CASSLGSYNEQFF	TGTGCCAGCAGCTTAGGCTCCTACAATGAGCAGTTCTTC
.	TRBJ1-2	TRBV11-2	.	CASSLGPGVYGYTF	TGTGCCAGCAGCTTAGGGCCAGGGGTATATGGCTACACCTTC
.	TRBJ1-1	TRBV18	.	CASSPAGGNTEAFF	TGTGCCAGCTCACCGGCCGGGGGGAACACTGAAGCTTTCTTT
.	TRBJ1-1	TRBV27	.	CASSLYPTNTEAFF	TGTGCCAGCAGTTTATACCCGACGAACACTGAAGCTTTCTTT
.	TRBJ1-1	TRBV20-1	.	CSAIGREAFF	TGCAGTGCTATTGGGAGGGAAGCTTTCTTT
.	TRBJ1-1	TRBV30	.	CAWSWRGKDTEAFF	TGTGCCTGGAGTTGGCGGGGAAAGGACACTGAAGCTTTCTTT
.	TRBJ1-3	TRBV6-2/TRBV6-3	.	CASSYSGQLGNTIYF	TGTGCCAGCAGTTACAGCGGACAACTTGGAAACACCATATATTTT
.	TRBJ1-3	TRBV27	.	CASRQVPGNTIYF	TGTGCCAGTAGACAGGTTCCAGGAAACACCATATATTTT